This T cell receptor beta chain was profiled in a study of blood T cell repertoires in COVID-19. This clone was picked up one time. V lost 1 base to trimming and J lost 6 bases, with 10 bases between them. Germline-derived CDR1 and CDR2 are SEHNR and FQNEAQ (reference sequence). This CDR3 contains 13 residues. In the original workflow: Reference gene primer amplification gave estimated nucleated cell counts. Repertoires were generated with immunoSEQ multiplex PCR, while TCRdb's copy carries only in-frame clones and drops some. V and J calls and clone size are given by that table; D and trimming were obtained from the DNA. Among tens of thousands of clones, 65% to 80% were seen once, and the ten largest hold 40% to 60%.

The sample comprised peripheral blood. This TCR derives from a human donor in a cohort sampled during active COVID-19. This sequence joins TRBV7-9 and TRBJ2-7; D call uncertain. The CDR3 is CASSLDLIGEQYF. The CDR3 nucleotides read TGTGCCAGCAGCTTAGACCTCATCGGCGAGCAGTACTTC. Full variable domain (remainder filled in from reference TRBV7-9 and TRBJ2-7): DTGVSQNPRHKITKRGQNVTFRCDPISEHNRLYWYRQTLGQGPEFLTYFQNEAQLEKSRLLSDRFSAERPKGSFSTLEIQRTEQGDSAMYLCASSLDLIGEQYFGPGTRLTVT.